Presented here are 25 T cell receptor beta chains from one specimen sequenced in a study of blood T cell repertoires in COVID-19. TCRdb keeps only in-frame clones here, not all; method: immunoSEQ multiplex PCR. The sample includes 100,000 to 150,000 clones, about 83% of them seen just once. Sequences were obtained from peripheral blood. These TCRs come from a man aged 55 to 70 with acute or convalescent COVID-19.

The rearrangement joins TRBV14 to TRBJ2-5; TRBD1 might be the D (5 bases). CDR3 size: 12 residues. CDR1 and CDR2 (germline): SGHDN, FVKESK. The V end lost 6 bases, the J end lost 5 bases, and 10 bases lay between the germline ends. The DNA for the CDR3 is TGTGCCAGCAGTCAGGGCTGGGAGACCCAGTACTTC. This codes for CASSQGWETQYF.

This clone was detected a few times. For the CDR3, the DNA is TGTGCCAGCAGCTTTCTAGGGCAGGGTGGTTCACCCCTCCACTTT. Translated: CASSFLGQGGSPLHF. This chain joins TRBV11-2 and TRBJ1-6; tentatively, D is TRBD1 (5 bases). There are 15 residues in the CDR3. CDR1 and CDR2 from the germline V gene are SGHAT and FQNNGV. The V and J ends lost 3 bases and 9 bases respectively, with 15 bases between them.

As regards this clone: Other DNA sequences in this specimen translate into the identical CDR3. This chain links TRBV2 with TRBJ2-6; D is uncertain. The germline CDR1 and CDR2 sequences are SNHLY and FYNNEI. CDR3 length: 14 residues. V was clipped by 6 bases and J by 1 base, with 7 bases between them. The CDR3 loop reads CASSVSSGANVLTF. The CDR3 coding sequence is TGTGCCAGCAGCGTTTCGTCTGGGGCCAACGTCCTGACTTTC. Using reference TRBV2 and TRBJ2-6 for the parts outside the CDR3, the full variable domain is EPEVTQTPSHQVTQMGQEVILRCVPISNHLYFYWYRQILGQKVEFLVSFYNNEISEKSEIFDDQFSVERPDGSNFTLKIRSTKLEDSAMYFCASSVSSGANVLTFGAGSRLTVL.

The chain couples TRBV27 to TRBJ1-4, with 9 nucleotides matching TRBD1. CDR3 size: 15 residues. CDR1 and CDR2 (germline): MNHEY, SMNVEV (reference sequence). The V and J ends lost 3 bases and 3 bases, in that order; junction bases with no gene match: 2. CDR3 amino acids: CASSLTGGANEKLFF. The CDR3, as DNA: TGTGCCAGCAGTTTGACAGGGGGGGCTAATGAAAAACTGTTTTTT.

This rearrangement joins TRBV3-1 (or the pseudogene TRBV3-2) to TRBJ2-7; 10 nucleotides align to TRBD2. The CDR3 totals 16 residues. From germline, CDR1 is LGHDT and CDR2 YNNKEL (reference sequence). V lost 0 bases and J lost 3; bases outside the gene matches: 5. The CDR3: CASSQDRLAGVYEQYF. As DNA, the CDR3 is TGTGCCAGCAGCCAAGATCGGCTAGCGGGAGTCTACGAGCAGTACTTC.

This clone was observed a single time. V usage is TRBV7-9 and J usage is TRBJ2-7; maybe TRBD2 (5 bases). Germline CDR1 and CDR2: SEHNR and FQNEAQ (reference sequence). The germline V and J ends were trimmed by 5 bases and 6 bases, with 14 bases remaining between them. The CDR3 spans 13 residues. Here the CDR3 DNA reads TGTGCCAGCAGCCCCGACGGGGTTTCCGAGCAGTACTTC. It is translated as CASSPDGVSEQYF.

A single count supports this clone. The chain has TRBV28 and TRBJ1-2; possibly TRBD1 for D (5 bases). Trimming removed 2 bases from V and 8 bases from J, with 12 bases in between. Germline V lookup: CDR1 MDHEN, CDR2 SYDVKM. This CDR3 has 13 amino acids. CDR3 sequence: CASSLRQGRGYTF. Here the CDR3 DNA reads TGTGCCAGCAGTTTACGGCAGGGTCGAGGCTACACCTTC.

The rearrangement links TRBV29-1 to TRBJ1-2; 8 nucleotides align to TRBD1. Germline values: CDR1 SQVTM, CDR2 ANQGSEA. V lost 5 bases, J lost 4 bases, and 12 bases stayed unmatched. This CDR3 contains 15 residues. Written as DNA, the CDR3 is TGCAGCGTTAACCCGGTGGACAGGGACGGCTATGGCTACACCTTC. Translation gives CSVNPVDRDGYGYTF.

This sequence joins TRBV29-1 and TRBJ2-7; 11 bases agree with TRBD2. The germline CDR1 and CDR2 sequences are SQVTM and ANQGSEA. V dropped 4 bases and J dropped 9; count of bases not matched to a gene: 8. The CDR3 is 13 residues long. CDR3 nucleotides: TGCAGCGTTGTTCTTACTAGCGGGAGTCCGCAGTACTTC. This gives the protein CSVVLTSGSPQYF.

This clone was recorded once. This rearrangement joins TRBV30 to TRBJ1-4; weak D call: TRBD1 (6 bases). Germline V CDR1 and CDR2: GTSNPN, SVGIG (reference sequence). The CDR3 totals 15 residues. V was trimmed by 7 bases and J by 4 bases, leaving 19 bases between them. The CDR3 loop reads CASRGGPGLNEKLFF. DNA of the CDR3: TGTGCCTCCCGCGGGGGCCCTGGGCTTAATGAAAAACTGTTTTTT.

The V gene is TRBV11-1, the J gene TRBJ2-7; TRBD1 agrees at 8 bases. The germline V gene encodes CDR1 SGHAT and CDR2 FQDESV (reference sequence). The CDR3 contains 15 residues. The trim removed 5 bases at V and 10 bases at J, leaving 16 bases unmatched. In DNA form, the CDR3 reads TGTGCCAGCAGCATCCCCGGGACAGGCCTAATCCCCCAGTACTTC. Amino acid sequence: CASSIPGTGLIPQYF.

The V and J genes are TRBV4-2 and TRBJ2-7; no reliable D call. There are 15 residues in the CDR3. Trimming pared 2 bases from V and 1 base from J, leaving 12 bases between. The germline V gene encodes CDR1 LGHNA and CDR2 YNFKEQ. The CDR3 sequence: CASSQSTRLSYEQYF. CDR3 in DNA: TGTGCCAGCAGCCAATCAACCCGGTTGTCCTACGAGCAGTACTTC.

This clone was seen only once. The chain joins TRBV19 to TRBJ1-1, with D possibly being TRBD1 (6 bases). The CDR3 runs 14 residues. The germline V and J ends were trimmed by 7 bases and 2 bases, with 14 bases remaining between them. Germline CDR1 and CDR2: LNHDA and SQIVND (reference sequence). This chain's CDR3 is CASTLLGANTEAFF. CDR3 nucleotide sequence: TGTGCCAGTACCCTCCTGGGGGCTAACACTGAAGCTTTCTTT.

The chain links TRBV7-9 to TRBJ2-5; 9 bases fit TRBD2. J gave up 1 base and V 0 bases, and 9 bases lay outside the gene matches. The CDR3 length is 18 residues. Germline V gives CDR1 SEHNR, CDR2 FQNEAQ (reference sequence). The CDR3 coding sequence is TGTGCCAGCAGCTTAGCGCGGGTAGCGGGGGATTTCCAAGAGACCCAGTACTTC. Translating it yields CASSLARVAGDFQETQYF.

The chain joins TRBV28 to TRBJ1-2, with D tentatively TRBD1 (5 bases). The CDR3 has 16 amino acids. The V and J ends lost 2 bases and 1 base respectively, with 14 bases between them. Per germline, CDR1 MDHEN and CDR2 SYDVKM. The CDR3 reads CASSLDTGLLNYGYTF. The DNA for the CDR3 is TGTGCCAGCAGTTTAGATACGGGACTGCTTAACTATGGCTACACCTTC.

This chain connects TRBV6-5 to TRBJ1-4; 8 positions agree with TRBD1. V dropped 5 bases and J dropped 3; count of bases not matched to a gene: 2. Germline V gene sequence: CDR1 MNHEY, CDR2 SVGAGI. The CDR3 has 14 residues. CDR3 residues: CASSRQGPNEKLFF. In DNA form, the CDR3 reads TGTGCCAGCAGTCGACAGGGGCCTAATGAAAAACTGTTTTTT.

The chain links TRBV28 to TRBJ1-2; D might be TRBD1 (6 bases). This CDR3 is built from 15 residues. Between the trimmed V and J ends, which lost 6 bases and 5 bases, there was a span of 19 bases. Per germline, CDR1 MDHEN and CDR2 SYDVKM. The CDR3 reads CASSLGGEFIYGYTF. The CDR3 region has the DNA TGTGCCAGCAGCCTAGGGGGGGAGTTTATTTATGGCTACACCTTC.

This chain connects TRBV5-4 to TRBJ2-1; 8 bases align to TRBD2. Germline values: CDR1 SGHNT, CDR2 YYREEE (reference sequence). The CDR3 runs 16 residues. The V and J ends lost 3 bases and 1 base, in that order; junction bases with no gene match: 6. CDR3 protein: CASSYHSGMSYNEQFF. CDR3 bases: TGTGCCAGCAGCTACCATAGCGGGATGTCCTACAATGAGCAGTTCTTC.

CDR3 loop: CASSYSISRGFALNTEAFF. The CDR3 region has the DNA TGTGCCAGCAGTTACTCGATATCCAGGGGCTTTGCCCTGAACACTGAAGCTTTCTTT. The chain has TRBV6-2 or TRBV6-3 and TRBJ1-1; D is possibly TRBD1 (6 bases). The CDR3 is 19 residues long. The V and J ends lost 0 bases and 0 bases respectively, with 20 bases between them. The germline V gene has CDR1 MNHEY and CDR2 SVGEGT.

The CDR3 DNA reads TGTGCCAGTAGTATAGTAGAGAACAATCAGCCCCAGCATTTT. Residues: CASSIVENNQPQHF. J is TRBJ1-5 and V is TRBV19, with D uncertain. This CDR3 region has 14 residues. The V end was cut by 1 base, the J end by 3 bases, with 7 bases between. Germline V gene data show CDR1 as LNHDA and CDR2 as SQIVND (reference sequence).

The V gene is TRBV20-1, the J gene TRBJ2-1, with D unclear. This CDR3 has 14 residues. Germline loops: CDR1 DFQATT, CDR2 SNEGSKA (reference sequence). Trimming left V 4 bases short and J 0 bases short, with 10 bases between. CDR3 sequence: CSATDESSYNEQFF. In DNA, the CDR3 is TGCAGTGCTACTGACGAGAGCTCCTACAATGAGCAGTTCTTC.

As to this clone: Other DNA sequences in this sample translate to the same CDR3. The CDR3: CASKAGNSGNTIYF. The CDR3 nucleotides are TGTGCCAGCAAAGCAGGGAACTCTGGAAACACCATATATTTT. This rearrangement joins TRBV2 to TRBJ1-3; perhaps TRBD1 as D (5 bases). Germline CDR1 reads SNHLY; CDR2 reads FYNNEI. The CDR3 runs to 14 residues. V was cut by 7 bases and J by 0 bases, with 10 bases left in between.

The rearrangement links TRBV5-4 to TRBJ2-5; weak D call: TRBD1 (6 bases). V lost 4 bases and J lost 0, with 10 bases in between. CDR3 length: 14 amino acids. CDR1 is SGHNT, CDR2 YYREEE, per germline (reference sequence). As DNA, the CDR3 is TGTGCCAGCAGCACCGGGACACACCAAGAGACCCAGTACTTC. This gives the protein CASSTGTHQETQYF.

The gene calls are TRBV18 and TRBJ2-7; the match to TRBD2 covers 8 bases. With 6 bases clipped from V and 0 bases from J, the junction kept 4 bases outside the gene matches. Per germline, CDR1 KGHSH and CDR2 LQKENI. The CDR3 totals 14 residues. The chain's CDR3 is CASSPGLASYEQYF. DNA for the CDR3: TGTGCCAGCTCCCCCGGACTAGCCTCCTACGAGCAGTACTTC. The entire variable domain, with the rest obtained from reference TRBV18 and TRBJ2-7, is as follows: NAGVMQNPRHLVRRRGQEARLRCSPMKGHSHVYWYRQLPEEGLKFMVYLQKENIIDESGMPKERFSAEFPKEGPSILRIQQVVRGDSAAYFCASSPGLASYEQYFGPGTRLTVT.

The rearrangement uses TRBV4-2 and TRBJ2-5; 11 bases are a match to TRBD2. This CDR3 is built from 16 residues. Germline CDR1 is LGHNA and CDR2 is YNFKEQ. The trim removed 1 base at V and 2 bases at J, leaving 3 bases unmatched. CDR3 amino acids: CASSQATSGEQETQYF. The CDR3 coding sequence is TGTGCCAGCAGCCAAGCGACTAGCGGGGAACAAGAGACCCAGTACTTC.